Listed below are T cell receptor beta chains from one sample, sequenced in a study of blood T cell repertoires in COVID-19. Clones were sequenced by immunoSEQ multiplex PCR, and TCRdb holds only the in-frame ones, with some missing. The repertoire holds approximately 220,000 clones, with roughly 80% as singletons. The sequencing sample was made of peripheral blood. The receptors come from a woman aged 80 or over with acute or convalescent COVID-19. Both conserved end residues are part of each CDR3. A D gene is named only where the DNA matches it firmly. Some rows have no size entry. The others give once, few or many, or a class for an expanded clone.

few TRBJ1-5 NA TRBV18 TGTGCCAGCTCACAAGGGACTTGGCCCCAGCATTTT CASSQGTWPQHF
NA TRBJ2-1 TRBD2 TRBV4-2 TGTGCCAGCAGCCCCAGGGGGGCTAGCGGGGGGGTTTACAATGAGCAGTTCTTC CASSPRGASGGVYNEQFF
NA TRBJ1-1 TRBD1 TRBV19 TGTGCCAGTAGTACCACAGGGGCCCTCGGAACCGAAGCTTTCTTT CASSTTGALGTEAFF
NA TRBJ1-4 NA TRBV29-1 TGCAGCGTTGAAGATTGGCAGCGGGACGGTCGAAAACTGTTTTTT CSVEDWQRDGRKLFF
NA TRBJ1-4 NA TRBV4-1 TGCGCCAGCAGCCAGCCGGGAGGTGAAAAACTGTTTTTT CASSQPGGEKLFF
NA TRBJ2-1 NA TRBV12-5 TGTGCTAGTGGCCCGGACAGCTCTAACAATGAGCAGTTCTTC CASGPDSSNNEQFF
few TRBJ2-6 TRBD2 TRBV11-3 TGTGCCAGCAGCCCCCGGGAGGGCTCTGGGGCCAACGTCCTGACTTTC CASSPREGSGANVLTF
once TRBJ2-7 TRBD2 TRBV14 TGTGCCAGCAGCCGTACGGCGGGGGGCCCACCCTACGAGCAGTACTTC CASSRTAGGPPYEQYF
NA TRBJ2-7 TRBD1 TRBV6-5 TGTGCCAGCAGTTGGGACAGGGGGGGGTACGAGCAGTACTTC CASSWDRGGYEQYF
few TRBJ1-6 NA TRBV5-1 TGCGCCAGCAGCTTGGAGTTAGTTAGAATGAATTCACCCCTCCACTTT CASSLELVRMNSPLHF
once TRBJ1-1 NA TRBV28 TGTGCCAGCAGCCCCTATGATTCCACTGAAGCTTTCTTT CASSPYDSTEAFF
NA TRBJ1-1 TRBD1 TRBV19 TGTGCCAGTAGTAAAGGACAGGGTTGGGGCACTGAAGCTTTCTTT CASSKGQGWGTEAFF
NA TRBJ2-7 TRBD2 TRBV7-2 TGTGCCAGCAGCTTAGATCTAGCGGGGGGACCCTACGAGCAGTACTTC CASSLDLAGGPYEQYF
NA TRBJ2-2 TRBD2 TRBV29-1 TGCAGCGCTGGGACTAGCGGGGGAGGTACCGGGGAGCTGTTTTTT CSAGTSGGGTGELFF
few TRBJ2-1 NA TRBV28 TGTGCCAGCAGTCCGACAGTAAATGAGCAGTTCTTC CASSPTVNEQFF
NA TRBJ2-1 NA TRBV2 TGTGCCAGCACTAAGGACAGAGATTCTCACGATGAGCAGTTCTTC CASTKDRDSHDEQFF
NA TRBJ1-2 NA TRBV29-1 TGCAGCGCCCCAATACGAGGGAGTAACTATGGCTACACCTTC CSAPIRGSNYGYTF
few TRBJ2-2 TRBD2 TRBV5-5 TGTGCCAGCAGACAGACTAGCGGGGGGGCGAGCACCGGGGAGCTGTTTTTT CASRQTSGGASTGELFF
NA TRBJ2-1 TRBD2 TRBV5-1 TGCGCCAGCAGCAAAGAGCGGGGGGGACTTACTGAGCAGTTCTTC CASSKERGGLTEQFF
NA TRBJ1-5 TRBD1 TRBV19 TGTGCCAGTAGCGAATCCAGGGGGTCTATCCGCAATCAGCCCCAGCATTTT CASSESRGSIRNQPQHF
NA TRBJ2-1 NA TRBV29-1 TGCAGCGGGCTGGAGGTGTCCTACAATGAGCAGTTCTTC CSGLEVSYNEQFF
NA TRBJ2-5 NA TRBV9 TGTGCCAGCAGCTGGGGGGGCAGCCTAACTCACGACCAGTACTTC CASSWGGSLTHDQYF
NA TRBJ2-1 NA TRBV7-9 TGTGCCAGCAGCCCCCCCTTCAGGGTAGCCGTCTACAATGAGCAGTTCTTC CASSPPFRVAVYNEQFF
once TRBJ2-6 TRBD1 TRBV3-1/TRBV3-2 TGTGCCAGCAGCCAAGTTTTGACAGGGCACTCCAACGTCCTGACTTTC CASSQVLTGHSNVLTF
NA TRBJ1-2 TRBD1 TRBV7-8 TGTGCCAGCAGCTTAGCGCAGGGGGAAAGATATGGCTACACCTTC CASSLAQGERYGYTF
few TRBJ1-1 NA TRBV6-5 TGTGCCAGCAGCCTTACAGGGAACACTGAAGCTTTCTTT CASSLTGNTEAFF
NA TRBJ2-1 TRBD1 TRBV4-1 TGCGCCAGCAGCCAAGGGTTTAGGGGGACAGGGCCTAACAATGAGCAGTTCTTC CASSQGFRGTGPNNEQFF
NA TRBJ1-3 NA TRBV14 TGTGCCAGCAGCCAGAGGACAGCCACTGGGGGAAACACCATATATTTT CASSQRTATGGNTIYF
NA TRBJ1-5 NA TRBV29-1 TGCAGCGTCGCAGGGGAGCCCAATCAGCCCCAGCATTTT CSVAGEPNQPQHF
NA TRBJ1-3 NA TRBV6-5 TGTGCCGGGAGGGCAGAATTACACTCTGGAAACACCATATATTTT CAGRAELHSGNTIYF
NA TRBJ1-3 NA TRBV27 TGTGCCAGCATCAAGGACACCACCTCTGGAAACACCATATATTTT CASIKDTTSGNTIYF
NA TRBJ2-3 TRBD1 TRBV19 TGTGCCAGTAGTATAAGGACAGGGGATGTGGGGGATACGCAGTATTTT CASSIRTGDVGDTQYF
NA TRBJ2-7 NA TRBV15 TGTGCCACCAGCAGAGGCGGACTTGCTAACGAGCAGTACTTC CATSRGGLANEQYF
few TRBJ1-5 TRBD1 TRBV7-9 TGTGCCAGCAGCTTAAATCTGGGACAGGGGAATCAGCCCCAGCATTTT CASSLNLGQGNQPQHF
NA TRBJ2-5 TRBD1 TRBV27 TGTGCCAGCAGTTCCACAGGGGGAGGGACCCAGTACTTC CASSSTGGGTQYF
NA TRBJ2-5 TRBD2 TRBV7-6 TGTGCCAGCAGTTTTAGCGGGGGACAAGAGACCCAGTACTTC CASSFSGGQETQYF
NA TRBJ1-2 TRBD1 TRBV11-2 TGTGCCAGCAGCGATGACGCAGGGGGCGTCGGCTATGGCTACACCTTC CASSDDAGGVGYGYTF
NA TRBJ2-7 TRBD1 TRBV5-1 TGCGCCAGCAGCCTCTGGACAGGGGTTGGGGAGCAGTACTTC CASSLWTGVGEQYF
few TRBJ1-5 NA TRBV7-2 TGTGCCAGCAGCTTAGGGGGCATTATTGATCAGCCCCAGCATTTT CASSLGGIIDQPQHF
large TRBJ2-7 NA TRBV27 TGTGCCAGCAGTTTAACCCCTGGACTGACCTACGAGCAGTACTTC CASSLTPGLTYEQYF
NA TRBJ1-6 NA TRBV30 TGTGCCTGGAGTATGCAGGGTCTTTATCCACCCCTCCACTTT CAWSMQGLYPPLHF
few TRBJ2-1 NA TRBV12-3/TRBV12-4 TGTGCCAGCAGACTTATGGGCTCCGACCAGCAGTTCTTC CASRLMGSDQQFF
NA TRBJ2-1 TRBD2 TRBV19 TGTGCCAGTGCTCTCGGGACTAGCGGGGGGTTCAATGAGCAGTTCTTC CASALGTSGGFNEQFF